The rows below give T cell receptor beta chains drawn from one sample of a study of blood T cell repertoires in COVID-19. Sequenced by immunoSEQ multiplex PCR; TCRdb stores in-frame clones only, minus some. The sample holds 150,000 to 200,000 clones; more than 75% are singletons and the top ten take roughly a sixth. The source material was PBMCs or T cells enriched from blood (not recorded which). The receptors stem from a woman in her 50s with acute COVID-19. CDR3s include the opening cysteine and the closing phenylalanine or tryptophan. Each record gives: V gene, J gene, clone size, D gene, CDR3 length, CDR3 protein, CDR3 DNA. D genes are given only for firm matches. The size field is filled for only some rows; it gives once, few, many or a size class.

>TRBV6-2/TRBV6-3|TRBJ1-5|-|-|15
CASSYSGASNQPQHF
TGTGCCAGCAGTTACTCAGGGGCTAGCAATCAGCCCCAGCATTTT
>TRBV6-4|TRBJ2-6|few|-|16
CASSPNPGSGANVLTF
TGTGCCAGCAGTCCCAATCCGGGCTCTGGGGCCAACGTCCTGACTTTC
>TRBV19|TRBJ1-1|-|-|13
CASRPSGNTEAFF
TGTGCCAGTAGACCCTCGGGAAACACTGAAGCTTTCTTT
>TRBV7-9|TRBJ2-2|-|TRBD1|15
CASSLRGPGTGELFF
TGTGCCAGCAGCTTGAGGGGGCCCGGCACCGGGGAGCTGTTTTTT
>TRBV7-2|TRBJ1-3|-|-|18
CASSILPAGRSSGNTIYF
TGTGCCAGCAGCATACTACCCGCGGGACGGAGCTCTGGAAACACCATATATTTT
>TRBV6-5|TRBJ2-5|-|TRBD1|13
CASNNDRGETQYF
TGTGCCAGCAACAATGACAGGGGGGAGACCCAGTACTTC
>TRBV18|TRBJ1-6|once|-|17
CASSPSGTGMGNSPLHF
TGTGCCAGCTCACCCTCAGGGACTGGGATGGGGAATTCACCCCTCCACTTT
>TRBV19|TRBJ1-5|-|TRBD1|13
CATAGQTNQPQHF
TGTGCCACCGCGGGACAGACCAATCAGCCCCAGCATTTT
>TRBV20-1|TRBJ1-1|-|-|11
CSGPENTEAFF
TGCAGTGGCCCAGAGAACACTGAAGCTTTCTTT
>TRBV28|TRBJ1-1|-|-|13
CASSLWAGAEAFF
TGTGCCAGCAGTTTATGGGCGGGTGCTGAAGCTTTCTTT
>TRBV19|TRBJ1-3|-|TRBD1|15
CASSTGTALGNTIYF
TGTGCCAGTAGTACCGGGACAGCTCTTGGAAACACCATATATTTT